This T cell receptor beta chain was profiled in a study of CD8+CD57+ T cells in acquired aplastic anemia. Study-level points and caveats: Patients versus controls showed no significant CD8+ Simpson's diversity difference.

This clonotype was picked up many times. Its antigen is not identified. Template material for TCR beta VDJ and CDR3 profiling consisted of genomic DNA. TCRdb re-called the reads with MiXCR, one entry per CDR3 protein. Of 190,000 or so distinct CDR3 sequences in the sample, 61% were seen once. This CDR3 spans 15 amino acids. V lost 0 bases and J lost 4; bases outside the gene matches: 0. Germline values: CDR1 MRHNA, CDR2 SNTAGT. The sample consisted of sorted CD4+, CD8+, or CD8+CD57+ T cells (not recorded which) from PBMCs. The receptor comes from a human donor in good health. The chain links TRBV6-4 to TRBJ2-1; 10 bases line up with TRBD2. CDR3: CASSDSAGGYNEQFF. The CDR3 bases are TGTGCCAGCAGTGACTCAGCGGGGGGGTACAATGAGCAGTTCTTC.